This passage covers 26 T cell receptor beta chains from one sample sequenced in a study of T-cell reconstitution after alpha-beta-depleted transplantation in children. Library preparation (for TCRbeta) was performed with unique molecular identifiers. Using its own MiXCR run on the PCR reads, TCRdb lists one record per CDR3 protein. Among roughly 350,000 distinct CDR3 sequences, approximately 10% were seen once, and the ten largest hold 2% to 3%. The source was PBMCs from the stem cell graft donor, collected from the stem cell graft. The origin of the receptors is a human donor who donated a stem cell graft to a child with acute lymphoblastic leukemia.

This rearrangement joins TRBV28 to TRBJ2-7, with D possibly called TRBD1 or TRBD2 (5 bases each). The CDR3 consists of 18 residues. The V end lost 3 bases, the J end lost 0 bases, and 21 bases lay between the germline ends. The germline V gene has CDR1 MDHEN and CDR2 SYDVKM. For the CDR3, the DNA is TGTGCCAGCAGTTTTCTTTGGGGGTCGTCGGGTCCCTCCTACGAGCAGTACTTC. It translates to CASSFLWGSSGPSYEQYF.

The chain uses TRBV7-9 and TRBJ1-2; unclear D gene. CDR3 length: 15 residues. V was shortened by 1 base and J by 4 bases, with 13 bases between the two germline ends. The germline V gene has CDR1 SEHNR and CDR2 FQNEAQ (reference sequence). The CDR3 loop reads CASSLVSPGSYGYTF. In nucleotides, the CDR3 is TGTGCCAGCAGCTTAGTTTCTCCGGGGAGCTATGGCTACACCTTC.

The CDR3 nucleotides are TGTGCCAGCAGCCAAGTGAACGTGGGCGAGCAGTACTTC. Residues: CASSQVNVGEQYF. The chain is built from TRBV3-1 and TRBJ2-7; the D is unclear. From germline, CDR1 is LGHDT and CDR2 YNNKEL (reference sequence). V was shortened by 1 base and J by 6 bases, with 10 bases between the two germline ends. This CDR3 has 13 residues.

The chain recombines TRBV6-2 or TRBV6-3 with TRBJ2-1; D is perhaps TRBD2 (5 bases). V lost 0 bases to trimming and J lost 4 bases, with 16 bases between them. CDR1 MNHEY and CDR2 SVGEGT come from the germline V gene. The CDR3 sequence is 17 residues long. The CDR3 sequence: CASSYSPAEPFYNEQFF. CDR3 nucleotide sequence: TGTGCCAGCAGTTACTCGCCAGCGGAGCCCTTTTACAATGAGCAGTTCTTC.

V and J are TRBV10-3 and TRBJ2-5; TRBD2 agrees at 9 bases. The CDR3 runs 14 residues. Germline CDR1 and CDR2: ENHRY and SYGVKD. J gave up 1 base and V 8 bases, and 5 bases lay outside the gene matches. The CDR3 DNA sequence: TGTGCCATCGCCGGGACTAGCATCCAAGAGACCCAGTACTTC. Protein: CAIAGTSIQETQYF.

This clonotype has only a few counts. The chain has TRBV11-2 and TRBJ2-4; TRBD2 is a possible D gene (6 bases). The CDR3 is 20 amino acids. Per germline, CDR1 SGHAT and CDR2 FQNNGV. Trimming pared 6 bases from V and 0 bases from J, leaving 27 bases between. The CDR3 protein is CASSPSRPLTGLLAKNIQYF. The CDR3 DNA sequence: TGTGCCAGCAGTCCCAGTCGACCTCTAACAGGACTACTAGCCAAAAACATTCAGTACTTC.

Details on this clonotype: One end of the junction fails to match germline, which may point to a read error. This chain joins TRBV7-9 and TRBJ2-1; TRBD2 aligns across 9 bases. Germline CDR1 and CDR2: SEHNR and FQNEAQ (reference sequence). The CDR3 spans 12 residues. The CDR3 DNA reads TGTGCCAGCAGCTCTAGCGGGACGGTCGAAGGATTC. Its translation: CASSSSGTVEGF.

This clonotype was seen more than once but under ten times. The CDR3 DNA reads TGCAGTGCTAGTCCCAGCGGCCCCGACCTGGCAGATACGCAGTATTTT. Amino acids: CSASPSGPDLADTQYF. This chain links TRBV20-1 with TRBJ2-3, with D perhaps TRBD2 (5 bases). V was cut by 3 bases and J by 4 bases, with 20 bases left in between. The CDR3 length is 16 residues. The germline V gene has CDR1 DFQATT and CDR2 SNEGSKA (reference sequence).

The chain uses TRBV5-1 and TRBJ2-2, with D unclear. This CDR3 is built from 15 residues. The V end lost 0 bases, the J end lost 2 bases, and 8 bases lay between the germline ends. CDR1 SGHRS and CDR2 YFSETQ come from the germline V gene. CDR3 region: CASSLESANTGELFF. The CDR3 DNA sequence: TGCGCCAGCAGCTTGGAATCAGCAAACACCGGGGAGCTGTTTTTT.

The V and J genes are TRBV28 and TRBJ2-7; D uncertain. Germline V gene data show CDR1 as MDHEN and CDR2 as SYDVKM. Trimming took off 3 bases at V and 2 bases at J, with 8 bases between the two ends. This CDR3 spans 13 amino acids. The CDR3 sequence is CASSFNVAYEQYF. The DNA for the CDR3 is TGTGCCAGCAGTTTCAACGTCGCCTACGAGCAGTACTTC. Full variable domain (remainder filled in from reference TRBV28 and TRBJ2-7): DVKVTQSSRYLVKRTGEKVFLECVQDMDHENMFWYRQDPGLGLRLIYFSYDVKMKEKGDIPEGYSVSREKKERFSLILESASTNQTSMYLCASSFNVAYEQYFGPGTRLTVT.

CDR3 bases: TGCAGTGCTCGCGTGGAGGCTACCTACGAGCAGTACTTC. Translated: CSARVEATYEQYF. The chain is built from TRBV20-1 and TRBJ2-7; D is perhaps TRBD2 (5 bases). From germline, CDR1 is DFQATT and CDR2 SNEGSKA (reference sequence). The V and J ends lost 5 bases and 2 bases respectively, with 13 bases between them. The CDR3 runs to 13 residues.

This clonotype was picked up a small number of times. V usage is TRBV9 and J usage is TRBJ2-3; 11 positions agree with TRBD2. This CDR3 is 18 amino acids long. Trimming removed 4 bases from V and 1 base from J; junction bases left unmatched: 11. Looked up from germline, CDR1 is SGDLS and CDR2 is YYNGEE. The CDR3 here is CASSTLAGGPAGTDTQYF. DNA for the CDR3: TGTGCCAGCAGCACCCTAGCGGGAGGCCCGGCGGGCACAGATACGCAGTATTTT.

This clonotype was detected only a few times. This chain's CDR3 is CASSRAGPLYGYTF. The CDR3 DNA is TGTGCCAGCAGCCGAGCAGGGCCGTTGTATGGCTACACCTTC. The V call is TRBV7-9, the J call TRBJ1-2, with a possible D match to TRBD1 (5 bases). V was shortened by 5 bases and J by 5 bases, with 15 bases between the two germline ends. The CDR3 runs to 14 residues. Germline CDR1 SEHNR, CDR2 FQNEAQ (reference sequence).

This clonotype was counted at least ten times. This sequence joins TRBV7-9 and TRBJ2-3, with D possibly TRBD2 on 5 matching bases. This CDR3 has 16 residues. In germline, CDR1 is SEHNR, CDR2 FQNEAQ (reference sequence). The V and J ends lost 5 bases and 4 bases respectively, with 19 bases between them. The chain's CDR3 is CASSPTPLVGSDTQYF. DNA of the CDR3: TGTGCCAGCAGCCCAACCCCACTAGTTGGATCAGATACGCAGTATTTT.

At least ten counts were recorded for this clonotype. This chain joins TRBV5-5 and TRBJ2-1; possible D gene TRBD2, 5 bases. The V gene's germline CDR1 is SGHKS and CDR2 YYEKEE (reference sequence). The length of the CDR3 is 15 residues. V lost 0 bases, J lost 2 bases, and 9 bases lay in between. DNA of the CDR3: TGTGCCAGCAGCTTGGGGGAGAGAGCCTACAATGAGCAGTTCTTC. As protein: CASSLGERAYNEQFF. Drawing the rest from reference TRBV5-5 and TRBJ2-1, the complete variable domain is DAGVTQSPTHLIKTRGQQVTLRCSPISGHKSVSWYQQVLGQGPQFIFQYYEKEERGRGNFPDRFSARQFPNYSSELNVNALLLGDSALYLCASSLGERAYNEQFFGPGTRLTVL.

The CDR3 is CASNAAGYSNQPQHF. CDR3 DNA sequence: TGTGCCAGCAACGCGGCAGGGTATAGCAATCAGCCCCAGCATTTT. This chain links TRBV7-8 with TRBJ1-5; D possibly corresponds to TRBD1 (5 bases). This CDR3 is 15 amino acids long. V was shortened by 7 bases and J by 0 bases, with 13 bases between the two germline ends. Germline-derived CDR1 and CDR2 are SGHVS and FQNEAQ.

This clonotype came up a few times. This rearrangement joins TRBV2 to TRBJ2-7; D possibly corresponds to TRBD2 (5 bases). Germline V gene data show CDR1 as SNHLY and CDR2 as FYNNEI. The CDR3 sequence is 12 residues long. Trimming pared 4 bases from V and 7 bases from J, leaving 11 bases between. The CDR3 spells CASSVGVREQYF. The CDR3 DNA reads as TGTGCCAGCAGTGTCGGGGTCCGAGAGCAGTACTTC.

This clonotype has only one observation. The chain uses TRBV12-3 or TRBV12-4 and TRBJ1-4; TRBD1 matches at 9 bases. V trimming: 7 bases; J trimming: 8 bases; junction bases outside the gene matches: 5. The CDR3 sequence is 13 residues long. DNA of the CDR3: TGTGCCAGCAACGGGACAGGGAAGGAAAAACTGTTTTTT. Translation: CASNGTGKEKLFF.

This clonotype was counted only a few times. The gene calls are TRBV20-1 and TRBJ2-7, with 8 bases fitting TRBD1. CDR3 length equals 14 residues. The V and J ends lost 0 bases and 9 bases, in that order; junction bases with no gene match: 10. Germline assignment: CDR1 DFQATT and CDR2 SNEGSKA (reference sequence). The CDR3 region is CSAREPVTGAVQYF. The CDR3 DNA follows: TGCAGTGCTAGAGAACCCGTGACAGGGGCAGTGCAGTACTTC.

This chain's CDR3 is CATSRGLAGELTAKNIQYF. CDR3 in DNA: TGTGCCACCAGCAGGGGACTAGCGGGAGAGTTGACAGCCAAAAACATTCAGTACTTC. The genes are TRBV15 and TRBJ2-4; 14 nucleotides line up with TRBD2. The J segment lost 0 bases and the V segment lost 3 bases, leaving 7 bases of the junction unmatched. Germline assignment: CDR1 LNHNV and CDR2 YYDKDF (reference sequence). The CDR3 has 19 amino acids. The complete variable domain, with remaining parts taken from reference TRBV15 and TRBJ2-4, reads DAMVIQNPRYQVTQFGKPVTLSCSQTLNHNVMYWYQQKSSQAPKLLFHYYDKDFNNEADTPDNFQSRRPNTSFCFLDIRSPGLGDTAMYLCATSRGLAGELTAKNIQYFGAGTRLSVL.

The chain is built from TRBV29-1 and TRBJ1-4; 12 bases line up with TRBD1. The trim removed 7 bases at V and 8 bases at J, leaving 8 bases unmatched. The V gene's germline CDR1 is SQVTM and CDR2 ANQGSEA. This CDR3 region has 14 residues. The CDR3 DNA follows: TGCAGCGGGGTGGGACAGGGGGCTTCGGAAAAACTGTTTTTT. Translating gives CSGVGQGASEKLFF. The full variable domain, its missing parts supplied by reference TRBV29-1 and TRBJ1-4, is SAVISQKPSRDICQRGTSLTIQCQVDSQVTMMFWYRQQPGQSLTLIATANQGSEATYESGFVIDKFPISRPNLTFSTLTVSNMSPEDSSIYLCSGVGQGASEKLFFGSGTQLSVL.

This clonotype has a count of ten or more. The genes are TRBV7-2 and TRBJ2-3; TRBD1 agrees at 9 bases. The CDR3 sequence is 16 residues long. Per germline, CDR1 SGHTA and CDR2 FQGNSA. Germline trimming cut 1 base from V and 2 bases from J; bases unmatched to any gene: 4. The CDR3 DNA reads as TGTGCCAGCAGCTTAGGTGGGACAGGGAACACAGATACGCAGTATTTT. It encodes CASSLGGTGNTDTQYF.

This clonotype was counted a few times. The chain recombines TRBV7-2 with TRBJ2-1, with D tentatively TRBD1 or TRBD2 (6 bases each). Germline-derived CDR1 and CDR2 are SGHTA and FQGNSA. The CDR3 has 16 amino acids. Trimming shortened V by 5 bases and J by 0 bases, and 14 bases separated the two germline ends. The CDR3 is CASSPRGRGSYNEQFF. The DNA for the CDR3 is TGTGCCAGCAGCCCCCGGGGGCGGGGCTCCTACAATGAGCAGTTCTTC.

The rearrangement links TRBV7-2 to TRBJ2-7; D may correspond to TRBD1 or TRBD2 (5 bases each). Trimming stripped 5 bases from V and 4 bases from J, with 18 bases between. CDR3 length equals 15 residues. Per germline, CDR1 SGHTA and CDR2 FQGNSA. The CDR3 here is CASSLGTAEGYEQYF. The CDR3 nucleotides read TGTGCCAGCAGCCTCGGGACCGCTGAAGGATACGAGCAGTACTTC.

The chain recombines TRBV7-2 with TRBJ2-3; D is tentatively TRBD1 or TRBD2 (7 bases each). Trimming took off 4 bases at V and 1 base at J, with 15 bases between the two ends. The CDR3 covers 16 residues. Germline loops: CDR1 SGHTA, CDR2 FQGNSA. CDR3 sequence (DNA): TGTGCCAGCAGCTCCGCCCCAGGGGGGGGCACAGATACGCAGTATTTT. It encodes CASSSAPGGGTDTQYF.

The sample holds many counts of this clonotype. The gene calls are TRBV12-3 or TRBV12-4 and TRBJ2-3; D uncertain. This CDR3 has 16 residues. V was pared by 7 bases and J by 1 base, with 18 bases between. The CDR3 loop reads CASKTQVVTGTDTQYF. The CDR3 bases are TGTGCCAGCAAGACCCAGGTCGTCACTGGCACAGATACGCAGTATTTT.